The clone carrying this T cell receptor (beta chain) has a count of ten or more. There are 14 residues in the CDR3. V was pared by 4 bases and J by 8 bases, with 12 bases between. Per the germline V gene, CDR1 is MNHEY and CDR2 is SVGAGI. RNA transcripts were the template, and TCR beta CDR3 regions were amplified from them. The workflow started with a first-round RT-PCR run with HTBI primers and then moved on to a second-round multiplex PCR. TCRdb analysed the multiplex PCR reads with MiXCR anew, one entry per CDR3 protein. The sample contains under 800,000 distinct CDR3 sequences, around a fifth of which appear only once. This sample is drawn from a study of Graves' ophthalmopathy and Graves' hyperthyroidism. Study in general: At the time of initial diagnosis and before any treatment, peripheral blood was collected.

Sequenced sample: peripheral blood. The origin of this receptor is a young woman with stable Graves' hyperthyroidism. Some clones in this sample may be carry-over from other donors' samples. V is TRBV6-5 and J is TRBJ1-6, with D hard to call. For the CDR3, the DNA is TGTGCCAGCAGTTCCATCTTGAGACATTCACCCCTCCACTTT. It encodes CASSSILRHSPLHF.